A selection of T cell receptor beta chains follows, all from one sample in a study of patients and donors after allogeneic stem cell transplantation. TCRdb re-called the RT-PCR reads through MiXCR, storing one row per CDR3 protein. The table lists some 150,000 distinct CDR3 sequences, over 30% of them singletons, with 50% in the top ten. Sequencing was carried out using blood, either unsorted or a sorted T cell fraction (not recorded which). The receptors derive from a human donor who was either an allogeneic HSCT recipient or a stem cell or donor lymphocyte infusion donor (not recorded which). It is not recorded whose cells these are; they may come from a transplant donor. Both conserved end residues are part of each CDR3. The D gene is left open where the match is weak. Clone size is shown for a subset of rows, as once, few, many or a class of expanded clone.

TGCAGTCTAGAAGGACGAAGCTCTGGAAACACCATATATTTT | CSLEGRSSGNTIYF | TRBV20-1 | many | TRBJ1-3 | NA
TGTGCCACCAGTGATTTGTGGACAGGGCCTAATGAGCAGTTCTTC | CATSDLWTGPNEQFF | TRBV24-1 | few | TRBJ2-1 | TRBD1
TGCGCCAGTTCGGGACTAGCGGGGACAGATACGCAGTATTTT | CASSGLAGTDTQYF | TRBV10-2 | NA | TRBJ2-3 | TRBD2
TGTGCCAGCAGCACAGGGTCAGGCTCCTACAATGAGCAGTTCTTC | CASSTGSGSYNEQFF | TRBV12-3/TRBV12-4 | NA | TRBJ2-1 | NA
TGTGCCAGCAGCTCCCCAGGACGGACCTACAATGAGCAGTTCTTC | CASSSPGRTYNEQFF | TRBV21-1 | few | TRBJ2-1 | NA
TGTGCCGGCAGCTTAGCAGGGGGCGGCCAGCCCCAGCATTTT | CAGSLAGGGQPQHF | TRBV7-2 | NA | TRBJ1-5 | TRBD1
TGCAGCGTTGGCTCGGGGCAGGGCATTGTCACTGAAGCTTTCTTT | CSVGSGQGIVTEAFF | TRBV29-1 | NA | TRBJ1-1 | NA
TGTGCCAGCAGTTTATTCCCCGGGGAGCTGTTTTTT | CASSLFPGELFF | TRBV12-3/TRBV12-4 | NA | TRBJ2-2 | NA
TGCAGTGCTAGAGATGGGGGCCGGACAGGGAAGAGCCAGCCCCAGCATTTT | CSARDGGRTGKSQPQHF | TRBV20-1 | NA | TRBJ1-5 | TRBD1
TGTGCCAGCAGCTCGACAGATATGAACACTGAAGCTTTCTTT | CASSSTDMNTEAFF | TRBV12-3/TRBV12-4 | NA | TRBJ1-1 | NA
TGCAGTGCTAGTCCAGGGCGAGTTCAGCCCCAGCATTTT | CSASPGRVQPQHF | TRBV20-1 | NA | TRBJ1-5 | NA
TGTGCCAGCAGCCCCGACAGGGCTGGCTACACCTTC | CASSPDRAGYTF | TRBV4-2 | NA | TRBJ1-2 | TRBD1
TGTGCCAGCCTACTCGGGGGCGAGGGAGGCTACACCTTC | CASLLGGEGGYTF | TRBV5-5 | NA | TRBJ1-2 | NA
TGCAGTGGATATGGCCCCTTTGGAGATGGCTACACCTTC | CSGYGPFGDGYTF | TRBV20-1 | few | TRBJ1-2 | NA
TGCGCCAGCAGCCCCTCGCGTGGGGGGTCATATGGCTACACCTTC | CASSPSRGGSYGYTF | TRBV4-1 | NA | TRBJ1-2 | NA
TGTGCCAGCAGCTTAGGGACAATCCAGACGCAGTATTTT | CASSLGTIQTQYF | TRBV7-8 | NA | TRBJ2-3 | NA
TGCGCCAGCAGTCAACCAGGGGGCTACACCTTC | CASSQPGGYTF | TRBV5-1 | few | TRBJ1-2 | NA
TGCGCCAGCAGCTATTGGGCGTCACCTTGGGATACGCAGTATTTT | CASSYWASPWDTQYF | TRBV4-1 | NA | TRBJ2-3 | NA
TGTGCCTGGATCCATCGGGGACAGGGCAATTCACCCCTCCACTTT | CAWIHRGQGNSPLHF | TRBV30 | few | TRBJ1-6 | TRBD1
TGTGCCAGCAGCCAAGACGGGACAGGGCCACCCTTTAACTATGGCTACACCTTC | CASSQDGTGPPFNYGYTF | TRBV4-2 | NA | TRBJ1-2 | TRBD1
TGCGCCAGCAGCCCAGGGGGCCGAAACTATGGCTACACCTTC | CASSPGGRNYGYTF | TRBV5-1 | NA | TRBJ1-2 | TRBD1
TGTGCCAGCAGCTTACCCAGGACTATCCGCCCCAATGAGCAGTTCTTC | CASSLPRTIRPNEQFF | TRBV11-2 | many | TRBJ2-1 | NA
TGCGCCAGCAGCTCTAGCGGGGGAATAGATACGCAGTATTTT | CASSSSGGIDTQYF | TRBV5-1 | NA | TRBJ2-3 | TRBD2
TGTGCCAGCAGCCTCCCCGGGACGGGGCTATATGGCTACACCTTC | CASSLPGTGLYGYTF | TRBV7-3 | few | TRBJ1-2 | NA
TGTGCCATCAGTGAAGGGGAGTCCCTCCACTTT | CAISEGESLHF | TRBV10-3 | once | TRBJ1-6 | NA
TGTGCCAGCACCCGTGGGGGACGGAGCACAGATACGCAGTATTTT | CASTRGGRSTDTQYF | TRBV12-3/TRBV12-4 | few | TRBJ2-3 | NA
TGTGCCAGCAGCACTATAATCGGGGTAGACTATGGCTACACCTTC | CASSTIIGVDYGYTF | TRBV3-1 | NA | TRBJ1-2 | NA
TGTGCCAGCAGTTTACTAGGTGATGGGGAGACCCAGTACTTC | CASSLLGDGETQYF | TRBV12-3/TRBV12-4 | NA | TRBJ2-5 | NA
TGTGCCAGCAGTTTACGGACAGGGGCCGATCAGCCCCAGCATTTT | CASSLRTGADQPQHF | TRBV27 | NA | TRBJ1-5 | TRBD1
TGTGCCAGCAGTGAATACCGGGGAGGGGATACGCAGTATTTT | CASSEYRGGDTQYF | TRBV25-1 | few | TRBJ2-3 | TRBD2
TGTGCCAGCAGTCCTGGACAGGGCTACTTCACAGATACGCAGTATTTT | CASSPGQGYFTDTQYF | TRBV27 | few | TRBJ2-3 | TRBD1
TGTGCCAGCAGCCCCAAAGGGGGATCCTACAATGAGCAGTTCTTC | CASSPKGGSYNEQFF | TRBV4-2 | NA | TRBJ2-1 | NA
TGCAGCGTTGGAATACAGGGGGCGGAAGATACGCAGTATTTT | CSVGIQGAEDTQYF | TRBV29-1 | once | TRBJ2-3 | TRBD1
TGTGCCAGCACCCGGAGCGGGGGATCCTACAATGAGCAGTTCTTC | CASTRSGGSYNEQFF | TRBV3-1 | NA | TRBJ2-1 | TRBD2
TGCAGTGCTAGAGATATCGCGGCCGAGAGAGGCTACACCTTC | CSARDIAAERGYTF | TRBV20-1 | NA | TRBJ1-2 | NA
TGCGCCAGCAGCCAGGTAGGACAGGGAGAGGGTGAAGCTTTCTTT | CASSQVGQGEGEAFF | TRBV4-3 | few | TRBJ1-1 | TRBD1
TGTGCCAGCAGACCAGTCGGGGGACAGACCTACAATGAGCAGTTCTTC | CASRPVGGQTYNEQFF | TRBV7-9 | NA | TRBJ2-1 | NA
TGCAGCGTTGCCTACGTTTCGGTGAACACTGAAGCTTTCTTT | CSVAYVSVNTEAFF | TRBV29-1 | NA | TRBJ1-1 | NA
TGTGCCAGCAGCATTCAGGGGGCGGATGAAAAACTGTTTTTT | CASSIQGADEKLFF | TRBV11-2 | few | TRBJ1-4 | TRBD1
TGTGCCAGCAGCCAGAAGGGACGGTACTATGGCTACACCTTC | CASSQKGRYYGYTF | TRBV3-1 | NA | TRBJ1-2 | NA
TGTGCCAGCAGCTTGATGACAGGGTTCACTGAAGCTTTCTTT | CASSLMTGFTEAFF | TRBV5-6 | NA | TRBJ1-1 | TRBD1
TGTGCCATTAAGATGAGGGGGGCTGGCTACACCTTC | CAIKMRGAGYTF | TRBV10-3 | NA | TRBJ1-2 | NA
TGTGCCAGCTCCGGGACAGATCATCAGCCCCAGCATTTT | CASSGTDHQPQHF | TRBV18 | few | TRBJ1-5 | TRBD1
TGTGCCAGCAGCCAATCACCGGGGACCCGACAGCCCCAGCATTTT | CASSQSPGTRQPQHF | TRBV3-1 | NA | TRBJ1-5 | NA
TGCAGTGCTAGTCCAGGATGGGTCCACGAGCAGTACTTC | CSASPGWVHEQYF | TRBV20-1 | few | TRBJ2-7 | NA
TGCAGCATTAGACAGGAAGAGACCCAGTACTTC | CSIRQEETQYF | TRBV29-1 | few | TRBJ2-5 | NA
TGCAGTGCCCTCGGGGAGGGGGAAAAACTGTTTTTT | CSALGEGEKLFF | TRBV20-1 | NA | TRBJ1-4 | NA
TGTGCCAGCAGCACCGCCCGGACTAGCGGAGAGACCCAGTACTTC | CASSTARTSGETQYF | TRBV7-9 | NA | TRBJ2-5 | TRBD2
TGTGCCAGCACCGGTGGACAGTACACAGATACGCAGTATTTT | CASTGGQYTDTQYF | TRBV6-2/TRBV6-3 | few | TRBJ2-3 | NA
TGTGCCAGCAGTCTGGGGGGGAGGGATTCACCCCTCCACTTT | CASSLGGRDSPLHF | TRBV12-3/TRBV12-4 | NA | TRBJ1-6 | NA
TGTGCCAGCAGCTTAGAAGGGATGGCTGAAGCTTTCTTT | CASSLEGMAEAFF | TRBV7-2 | few | TRBJ1-1 | NA
TGTGCCAGCAGCCAAGCCTACGGGACAGGGGGCTATGGCTACACCTTC | CASSQAYGTGGYGYTF | TRBV3-1 | few | TRBJ1-2 | TRBD1
TGCGCCAGCAGCTTGGACAGGGGGGTCGGAGGCTACACCTTC | CASSLDRGVGGYTF | TRBV5-1 | NA | TRBJ1-2 | TRBD1